This T cell receptor beta chain was recovered during a study of blood T cell repertoires in COVID-19. This CDR3 has 16 residues. The germline V and J ends were trimmed by 0 bases and 0 bases, with 9 bases remaining between them. Germline CDR1 MNHEY, CDR2 SVGEGT. TCRdb's copy holds only in-frame clones and misses some; the assay was immunoSEQ multiplex PCR. The profile shows about 150,000 clones, around 87% of them singletons. The specimen was peripheral blood. V and J are TRBV6-2 or TRBV6-3 and TRBJ1-5; D not certain. The sequence came from a man over 45 who had recovered from COVID-19. This CDR3 reads CASSYSPGVSNQPQHF. The DNA of the CDR3 is TGTGCCAGCAGTTACTCGCCCGGGGTTAGCAATCAGCCCCAGCATTTT.